Ten or more counts support the clone carrying this TCR beta chain. Its antigen is undetermined. Quantitative molecular-barcoded 5'-RACE generated the TCR beta libraries. One entry per CDR3 protein results from TCRdb running MiXCR on the 5' RACE reads. The table records approximately 520,000 distinct CDR3 sequences, approximately 5.3% of them present only once. The sample belongs to a study of CD8 T cells in ankylosing spondylitis. The study, taken as a whole, reports: A motif in TCR beta, a set of under ten highly homologous variants, appeared characteristic of ankylosing spondylitis blood. Researchers reportedly found disease-linked clones significantly enriched in matched ankylosing spondylitis synovial fluid. Several of the motif variants were reported before in synovial fluid and blood from reactive arthritis.

V was clipped by 1 base and J by 2 bases; unmatched bases: 6. CDR1 is MNHNS and CDR2 is SASEGT in the germline V gene. The CDR3 has 16 amino acids. The receptor comes from a male donor with ankylosing spondylitis. This chain joins TRBV6-1 and TRBJ2-3; 7 bases match TRBD2. Material: blood, either unsorted or a sorted T cell fraction (not recorded which). The CDR3 loop reads CASSEGRLAVTDTQYF. The CDR3 DNA is TGTGCCAGCAGTGAAGGACGACTAGCCGTCACAGATACGCAGTATTTT.